This T cell receptor (beta chain) was sequenced during a study of regulatory T cells in long-lasting Graves disease. The CDR3 sequence is 15 residues long. J lost 1 base, V lost 6 bases, and 4 bases had no gene match. This clonotype came up many times. Arm-PCR of CDR3 regions with iRepertoire HTBI primers generated TCR beta libraries. From the multiplex PCR reads, TCRdb called clonotypes with MiXCR, one entry per CDR3 protein. The sample includes hundreds of thousands of distinct CDR3 sequences, around 16% seen only once; the top ten take about 8%. Time point noted: newly diagnosed GD, antithyroid drugs for less than 3 months. PBMC-extracted RNA yielded the TCR library. These data were also reused for a study on T cells in Graves' hyperthyroidism and ophthalmopathy. This second report adds: In making diagnoses, clinical symptoms, serum thyroxine and TRAb, thyroid ultrasound and orbital computed tomography were all used. In the first-round RT-PCR of the TCR CDR3, the HTBI primer set was used. In validation, the model predicted ophthalmopathy. These predictions came a median around 5.9 months before onset.

Sequenced material: peripheral blood mononuclear cells (PBMCs), taken at new diagnosis, from a patient treated with antithyroid drugs. This clonotype was obtained from a middle-aged woman with Graves disease. The chain links TRBV12-3 or TRBV12-4 to TRBJ2-1; TRBD2 agrees at 9 bases. CDR3 DNA sequence: TGTGCCAGCAGGAGAGCGGGAGGATCCTACAATGAGCAGTTCTTC. This codes for CASRRAGGSYNEQFF.